One sample yielded the 29 T cell receptor beta chains listed below, sequenced in a study of CD8 T cells in ankylosing spondylitis. What these receptors recognize is not known. TCRdb re-derived calls from the 5' RACE reads in MiXCR, one entry per CDR3 protein. The sample consists of more than 650,000 distinct CDR3 sequences, around 11% of them appearing once. Whole-study results and caveats: Blood of patients with ankylosing spondylitis appeared to be characterized by a TCR beta motif of several highly homologous variants.

Sequenced: blood, either unsorted or a sorted T cell fraction (not recorded which). Source of these receptors: a male donor with ankylosing spondylitis.

The chain recombines TRBV11-2 with TRBJ1-1; D unresolved. The CDR3 is 13 residues long. The germline V gene has CDR1 SGHAT and CDR2 FQNNGV. The germline V and J ends were trimmed by 0 bases and 5 bases, with 7 bases remaining between them. The CDR3 DNA is TGTGCCAGCAGCTTAGAGGTCTTAACTGAAGCTTTCTTT. It is translated as CASSLEVLTEAFF.

This clonotype has ten or more counts. The chain joins TRBV28 to TRBJ2-7, with 8 bases lining up with TRBD1. J lost 3 bases, V lost 4 bases, and 2 bases had no gene match. CDR1 and CDR2 from the germline V gene are MDHEN and SYDVKM. The CDR3 loop spans 13 amino acids. CDR3 sequence reads: CASSWGQVYEQYF. The CDR3 DNA reads TGTGCCAGCAGTTGGGGACAGGTCTACGAGCAGTACTTC.

Ten or more counts support this clonotype. The chain employs TRBV29-1 and TRBJ2-1, with D perhaps TRBD2 (5 bases). The CDR3 runs to 14 residues. Germline CDR1 reads SQVTM; CDR2 reads ANQGSEA. The ends were cut back, 4 bases at V and 7 bases at J, with 17 bases in the middle. The CDR3 DNA sequence: TGCAGCGTTGCCCCGACATCCCGGAGGAATGAGCAGTTCTTC. As protein: CSVAPTSRRNEQFF.

This sequence joins TRBV12-3 or TRBV12-4 and TRBJ1-5, with D hard to call. The CDR3 runs to 15 residues. Trimming stripped 7 bases from V and 2 bases from J, with 15 bases between. The CDR3 nucleotides read TGTGCCAGCATAAGTACGGACGGGGGCAATCAGCCCCAGCATTTT. Translated: CASISTDGGNQPQHF.

This clonotype was observed a few times. The V and J genes are TRBV15 and TRBJ2-1, with a weak D call TRBD2 (6 bases). With 5 bases removed from V and 0 bases from J, the gap between germline ends came to 14 bases. CDR1 LNHNV and CDR2 YYDKDF come from the germline V gene (reference sequence). The CDR3 loop spans 16 amino acids. The DNA of the CDR3 is TGTGCCACCAGCGGACTCCGGGGGAGCTCCTACAATGAGCAGTTCTTC. It encodes CATSGLRGSSYNEQFF. Filled out from reference TRBV15 and TRBJ2-1, the complete variable domain reads DAMVIQNPRYQVTQFGKPVTLSCSQTLNHNVMYWYQQKSSQAPKLLFHYYDKDFNNEADTPDNFQSRRPNTSFCFLDIRSPGLGDTAMYLCATSGLRGSSYNEQFFGPGTRLTVL.

This chain uses TRBV5-1 with TRBJ1-6; D is unresolved. Germline lookup yields CDR1 SGHRS and CDR2 YFSETQ. The V end lost 0 bases, the J end lost 9 bases, and 13 bases lay between the germline ends. The CDR3 spans 15 residues. The chain's CDR3 is CASSLEAGIPSPLHF. The CDR3 DNA reads as TGCGCCAGCAGCTTGGAGGCAGGAATCCCTTCACCCCTCCACTTT.

Notes on this clonotype: The junction departs from germline at one end; a sequencing error may be responsible. V usage is TRBV29-1 and J usage is TRBJ2-2, with a possible D match to TRBD1 (6 bases). Germline CDR1 SQVTM, CDR2 ANQGSEA. CDR3 length: 13 residues. CDR3 loop: CSVARWDTEELFF. As DNA, the CDR3 is TGCAGCGTTGCCCGTTGGGACACCGAGGAGCTGTTTTTT.

This clonotype was picked up a small number of times. The gene calls are TRBV6-1 and TRBJ2-1; D is possibly TRBD2 (6 bases). V was trimmed by 6 bases and J by 8 bases, leaving 20 bases between them. Germline CDR1 MNHNS, CDR2 SASEGT. The CDR3 extends over 15 amino acids. CDR3 in amino acids: CASSILGGEEDEQFF. CDR3 bases: TGTGCCAGCAGCATCCTAGGAGGGGAAGAGGATGAGCAGTTCTTC.

The chain uses TRBV7-2 and TRBJ1-6, with TRBD1 matching over 7 bases. Germline lookup yields CDR1 SGHTA and CDR2 FQGNSA. The CDR3 extends over 15 amino acids. J lost 4 bases, V lost 5 bases, and 5 bases had no gene match. The CDR3 reads CASSPTGFYNSPLHF. In DNA form, the CDR3 reads TGTGCCAGCAGCCCGACAGGGTTTTATAATTCACCCCTCCACTTT.

This clonotype was observed many times. This chain joins TRBV5-1 and TRBJ2-3; D unclear. Germline CDR1 is SGHRS and CDR2 is YFSETQ. The CDR3 is 14 residues long. V dropped 0 bases and J dropped 3 bases, with 8 bases sitting between them. This chain's CDR3 is CASSLELNTDTQYF. CDR3 bases: TGCGCCAGCAGCTTGGAGCTGAATACAGATACGCAGTATTTT.

The sample holds a few counts of this clonotype. The rearrangement joins TRBV5-1 to TRBJ2-2; D is ambiguous. Germline V gene lookup returns CDR1 SGHRS and CDR2 YFSETQ. The ends were cut back, 0 bases at V and 7 bases at J, with 10 bases in the middle. This CDR3 has 14 amino acids. The CDR3 DNA sequence: TGCGCCAGCAGCTTGGAAGGGCTGAACGGGGAGCTGTTTTTT. Protein product: CASSLEGLNGELFF.

This rearrangement joins TRBV20-1 to TRBJ1-1, with no clear D. Germline V gene data show CDR1 as DFQATT and CDR2 as SNEGSKA (reference sequence). The CDR3 covers 13 residues. The germline V and J ends were trimmed by 2 bases and 3 bases, with 10 bases remaining between them. CDR3 amino acids: CSARQSKYTEAFF. The DNA of the CDR3 is TGCAGTGCTAGACAGTCTAAGTACACTGAAGCTTTCTTT.

This clonotype was picked up a small number of times. This rearrangement joins TRBV7-2 to TRBJ1-5; 11 nucleotides line up with TRBD1. The ends lost 6 bases at V and 6 bases at J; junction bases unmatched: 7. Germline V gene lookup returns CDR1 SGHTA and CDR2 FQGNSA. The length of the CDR3 is 15 residues. Written as DNA, the CDR3 is TGTGCCAGCAGATCCGGACAGGGGGCAGGTCAGCCCCAGCATTTT. As protein: CASRSGQGAGQPQHF.

There are a few counts of this clonotype. This sequence joins TRBV29-1 and TRBJ1-1; D remains ambiguous. CDR1 and CDR2 from the germline V gene are SQVTM and ANQGSEA. The CDR3 spans 13 residues. Trimming took 4 bases from V and 11 from J, leaving 20 bases between them. The CDR3 DNA is TGCAGCGTTGGAAGCGCCTCACCCCACCGGGCTTTCTTT. Amino acid sequence: CSVGSASPHRAFF.

This clonotype was seen a handful of times. The chain links TRBV4-3 to TRBJ2-1; D gene ambiguous. Trimming left V 0 bases short and J 4 bases short, with 10 bases between. Germline V gives CDR1 LGHNA, CDR2 YSLEER. The CDR3 runs 15 residues. The CDR3 spells CASSQDWAPYNEQFF. DNA for the CDR3: TGCGCCAGCAGCCAAGATTGGGCTCCGTACAATGAGCAGTTCTTC.

This clonotype occurred a few times. The genes are TRBV6-1 and TRBJ2-7; the D gene is possibly TRBD2 (6 bases). Trimming took off 5 bases at V and 3 bases at J, with 17 bases between the two ends. From germline, CDR1 is MNHNS and CDR2 SASEGT. The CDR3 runs to 15 residues. The CDR3 DNA sequence: TGTGCCAGCAGTCAAGGAGGGACCGGGGTCTACGAGCAGTACTTC. Protein product: CASSQGGTGVYEQYF.

The chain has TRBV20-1 and TRBJ1-2; no reliable D call. This CDR3 has 13 amino acids. V was trimmed by 1 base and J by 2 bases, leaving 8 bases between them. Germline loops: CDR1 DFQATT, CDR2 SNEGSKA (reference sequence). The CDR3 region is CSARVGQNYGYTF. CDR3 DNA: TGCAGTGCTAGAGTAGGCCAGAACTATGGCTACACCTTC.

V and J are TRBV28 and TRBJ1-4, with TRBD1 matching 9 bases. After removal of 7 bases from V and 8 bases from J, the junction contained 8 bases not matched to a gene. The CDR3 covers 14 residues. CDR1 is MDHEN, CDR2 SYDVKM, per germline. CDR3 residues: CASKSGTGREKLFF. DNA for the CDR3: TGTGCCAGCAAATCCGGGACAGGGAGGGAAAAACTGTTTTTT.

The rearrangement joins TRBV28 to TRBJ1-2, with D perhaps matching TRBD1 (5 bases). Germline CDR1 and CDR2: MDHEN and SYDVKM. V shed 5 bases and J shed 6 bases, with 16 bases lying between them. The CDR3 extends over 14 amino acids. DNA of the CDR3: TGTGCCAGCAGTCCCCCAAGATCAGGGAATGGCTACACCTTC. It specifies CASSPPRSGNGYTF.

This clonotype appeared a few times. V gene TRBV7-9 combines with J gene TRBJ2-3; D remains ambiguous. Germline lookup yields CDR1 SEHNR and CDR2 FQNEAQ (reference sequence). This CDR3 comprises 10 residues. Trimming shortened V by 5 bases and J by 4 bases, and 1 base separated the two germline ends. The DNA of the CDR3 is TGTGCCAGCAGCCCAGATACGCAGTATTTT. Protein: CASSPDTQYF.

This clonotype was picked up a small number of times. The chain recombines TRBV18 with TRBJ2-5; 9 nucleotides agree with TRBD1. Trimming at V came to 4 bases and at J to 0 bases, leaving 6 bases not matched to a gene. Germline CDR1 and CDR2: KGHSH and LQKENI. CDR3 length: 16 amino acids. CDR3 loop: CASSLGGQGYQETQYF. Written as DNA, the CDR3 is TGTGCCAGCTCACTGGGAGGACAGGGGTACCAAGAGACCCAGTACTTC.

This CDR3 is CASSGPGSLTDTQYF. The CDR3 DNA reads TGCGCCAGCAGCGGACCCGGGTCTCTCACAGATACGCAGTATTTT. The chain links TRBV5-1 to TRBJ2-3, with no clear D. The CDR3 consists of 15 residues. Germline CDR1 SGHRS, CDR2 YFSETQ. The V and J ends lost 4 bases and 2 bases respectively, with 14 bases between them.

In its sample, this clonotype was seen many times. V and J are TRBV7-8 and TRBJ2-7, with D hard to call. Germline CDR1 is SGHVS and CDR2 is FQNEAQ. This CDR3 has 16 amino acids. Trimming shortened V by 5 bases and J by 3 bases, and 20 bases separated the two germline ends. This CDR3 is CASSPGGAPNLYEQYF. The DNA for the CDR3 is TGTGCCAGCAGCCCCGGCGGAGCCCCCAATCTCTACGAGCAGTACTTC. The full variable domain, in which reference TRBV7-8 and TRBJ2-7 provide the parts outside the CDR3, is GAGVSQSPRYKVAKRGQDVALRCDPISGHVSLFWYQQALGQGPEFLTYFQNEAQLDKSGLPSDRFFAERPEGSVSTLKIQRTQQEDSAVYLCASSPGGAPNLYEQYFGPGTRLTVT.

The table lists this clonotype with many counts. V gene TRBV5-1 combines with J gene TRBJ2-1; 8 nucleotides agree with TRBD2. The length of the CDR3 is 15 residues. With 4 bases clipped from V and 1 base from J, the junction kept 4 bases outside the gene matches. Germline V lookup: CDR1 SGHRS, CDR2 YFSETQ. CDR3 in amino acids: CASSDSSGSYNEQFF. The CDR3 DNA sequence: TGCGCCAGCAGCGACTCTAGCGGGTCCTACAATGAGCAGTTCTTC.

The chain links TRBV2 to TRBJ2-7; D tentatively reads TRBD1 or TRBD2 (5 bases each). The CDR3 length is 15 residues. Trimming removed 0 bases at V and 2 bases at J, with 11 bases between. CDR1 and CDR2 from the germline V gene are SNHLY and FYNNEI. The CDR3 protein is CASSEATGRTYEQYF. The CDR3 DNA reads as TGTGCCAGCAGTGAAGCGACGGGACGGACCTACGAGCAGTACTTC. Variable domain in full (rest from reference TRBV2 and TRBJ2-7): EPEVTQTPSHQVTQMGQEVILRCVPISNHLYFYWYRQILGQKVEFLVSFYNNEISEKSEIFDDQFSVERPDGSNFTLKIRSTKLEDSAMYFCASSEATGRTYEQYFGPGTRLTVT.

This sequence joins TRBV28 and TRBJ1-2; 9 bases align to TRBD1. CDR1 and CDR2 (germline): MDHEN, SYDVKM. Trimming at V came to 8 bases and at J to 5 bases, leaving 9 bases not matched to a gene. CDR3 size: 14 residues. The CDR3 DNA is TGTGCCAGCTTCCGCTCGGGACAGGGTTATGGCTACACCTTC. Translation gives CASFRSGQGYGYTF.

The genes are TRBV30 and TRBJ1-5; D is possibly TRBD1 (5 bases). The length of the CDR3 is 14 residues. Per germline, CDR1 GTSNPN and CDR2 SVGIG (reference sequence). The V and J ends lost 5 bases and 3 bases respectively, with 14 bases between them. CDR3 DNA: TGTGCCTGGGGACGGGGACCGTCCAATCAGCCCCAGCATTTT. It translates to CAWGRGPSNQPQHF.

This clonotype was observed at least ten times. V gene TRBV29-1 combines with J gene TRBJ2-1; D remains unclear. In germline, CDR1 is SQVTM, CDR2 ANQGSEA. V was clipped by 6 bases and J by 7 bases, with 13 bases between them. This CDR3 is built from 12 residues. The CDR3 bases are TGCAGCGTCCCAGTTGGTAGTAATGAGCAGTTCTTC. Translating it yields CSVPVGSNEQFF.

A few counts support this clonotype. The V gene is TRBV20-1, the J gene TRBJ1-2; no definite D call. The CDR3 contains 13 residues. Per the germline V gene, CDR1 is DFQATT and CDR2 is SNEGSKA (reference sequence). V lost 0 bases, J lost 5 bases, and 10 bases lay in between. DNA for the CDR3: TGCAGTGCTAGAGATACCCCGGGGTATGGCTACACCTTC. As protein: CSARDTPGYGYTF.